This entry lists 25 T cell receptor beta chains sequenced from one sample in a study of OX40 agonist ivuxolimab in advanced cancers. Profiling relied on immunoSEQ multiplex PCR, and the TCRdb table lists in-frame clones only, not all of them. The repertoire holds approximately 52,000 clones, with approximately 84% as singletons. The sequencing used CD4+ or CD8+ T cells sorted from blood, collected in a trial of the OX40 agonist ivuxolimab. Receptor source: an adult with an advanced solid tumor such as melanoma, head and neck, liver or kidney cancer.

CDR3 amino acids: CASLQGLAGNEQYF. As DNA, the CDR3 is TGTGCCAGCCTCCAGGGTCTAGCGGGCAACGAGCAGTACTTC. V is TRBV7-2 and J is TRBJ2-7; 8 bases align to TRBD2. This CDR3 spans 14 amino acids. The ends lost 8 bases at V and 5 bases at J; junction bases unmatched: 11. The V gene's germline CDR1 is SGHTA and CDR2 FQGNSA.

In its sample, this clone was seen a few times. The genes are TRBV18 and TRBJ1-1, with no clear D. The CDR3 loop spans 15 amino acids. Germline loops: CDR1 KGHSH, CDR2 LQKENI. The V gene lost 2 bases and the J gene lost 5 bases, with 15 bases spanning the gap. The CDR3, as DNA: TGTGCCAGCTCACCATTGGAGGGTCTTGGGACTGAAGCTTTCTTT. Its translation: CASSPLEGLGTEAFF.

The chain joins TRBV15 to TRBJ2-7; tentative D call: TRBD2 (5 bases). The V gene lost 7 bases and the J gene lost 1 base, with 11 bases spanning the gap. Germline V gene sequence: CDR1 LNHNV, CDR2 YYDKDF (reference sequence). The CDR3 has 13 amino acids. For the CDR3, the DNA is TGTGCCACCAAAAGCGGCGAGTCCTACGAGCAGTACTTC. It encodes CATKSGESYEQYF.

The V gene is TRBV9, the J gene TRBJ2-5; D possibly matches TRBD1 or TRBD2 (6 bases each). This CDR3 has 16 amino acids. V was clipped by 4 bases and J by 2 bases, with 18 bases between them. Germline CDR1 SGDLS, CDR2 YYNGEE. CDR3 protein: CASSLGVGGLQETQYF. CDR3 sequence (DNA): TGTGCCAGCAGCCTCGGGGTGGGGGGCTTACAAGAGACCCAGTACTTC.

This chain joins TRBV7-2 and TRBJ2-5; 9 nucleotides align to TRBD2. V gave up 1 base and J gave up 5 bases; unmatched junction bases: 8. Germline values: CDR1 SGHTA, CDR2 FQGNSA. This CDR3 contains 16 residues. CDR3 bases: TGTGCCAGCAGCTTAGATAGCGGGGGTGCCGGGGAGACCCAGTACTTC. It encodes CASSLDSGGAGETQYF.

This clone was observed a single time. The chain uses TRBV5-1 and TRBJ1-5; possibly TRBD1 for D (5 bases). The V end was cut by 3 bases, the J end by 1 base, with 5 bases between. This CDR3 contains 13 residues. Germline V lookup: CDR1 SGHRS, CDR2 YFSETQ. CDR3 sequence reads: CASSWDSNQPQHF. In DNA form, the CDR3 reads TGCGCCAGCAGCTGGGACAGCAATCAGCCCCAGCATTTT.

The V and J genes are TRBV7-2 and TRBJ1-1; D possibly corresponds to TRBD1 (5 bases). V lost 7 bases and J 0 bases, leaving 12 bases between the germline ends. Germline V gene lookup returns CDR1 SGHTA and CDR2 FQGNSA. CDR3 size: 14 residues. This chain's CDR3 is CASTSQGLNTEAFF. As DNA, the CDR3 is TGTGCCAGCACCAGTCAGGGCTTGAACACTGAAGCTTTCTTT.

The chain uses TRBV15 and TRBJ1-2; D possibly corresponds to TRBD1 (6 bases). Trimming shortened V by 3 bases and J by 4 bases, and 12 bases separated the two germline ends. The CDR3 runs 14 residues. Germline CDR1 and CDR2: LNHNV and YYDKDF (reference sequence). The CDR3 here is CATSRGGGLYGYTF. The CDR3 region has the DNA TGTGCCACCAGCAGGGGGGGCGGACTCTATGGCTACACCTTC.

V is TRBV29-1 and J is TRBJ2-2; no definite D call. This CDR3 is 12 amino acids long. Trimming cost V 1 base and J 4 bases, with 4 bases left between them. Per germline, CDR1 SQVTM and CDR2 ANQGSEA. As DNA, the CDR3 is TGCAGCGTTGAAGGCGCCACCGGGGAGCTGTTTTTT. Its translation: CSVEGATGELFF.

The chain employs TRBV4-2 and TRBJ2-7; TRBD2 matches 9 bases. Germline V lookup: CDR1 LGHNA, CDR2 YNFKEQ. J gave up 4 bases and V 0 bases, and 4 bases lay outside the gene matches. This CDR3 comprises 15 residues. The CDR3: CASSQDAGGQYEQYF. The CDR3 DNA sequence: TGTGCCAGCAGCCAAGATGCGGGAGGGCAGTACGAGCAGTACTTC.

V gene TRBV10-3 combines with J gene TRBJ2-2; D call uncertain. CDR3 length equals 15 residues. The ends were cut back, 1 base at V and 8 bases at J, with 14 bases in the middle. Per the germline V gene, CDR1 is ENHRY and CDR2 is SYGVKD. In DNA form, the CDR3 reads TGTGCCATCAGTGAGTATGGAGAAGGAGCGGGGGAGCTGTTTTTT. It encodes CAISEYGEGAGELFF.

This rearrangement joins TRBV19 to TRBJ1-2, with unresolved D. The CDR3 spans 13 residues. Germline-derived CDR1 and CDR2 are LNHDA and SQIVND (reference sequence). V lost 7 bases, J lost 6 bases, and 15 bases lay in between. The CDR3 sequence is CASNRVWEHGYTF. CDR3 sequence (DNA): TGTGCCAGTAATCGCGTATGGGAGCATGGCTACACCTTC.

The CDR3 sequence: CASSRSGLAGVRDTQYF. CDR3 DNA sequence: TGTGCCAGCAGTCGATCGGGACTAGCGGGAGTAAGGGATACGCAGTATTTT. The V call is TRBV27, the J call TRBJ2-3, with TRBD2 identical over 14 bases. Germline V gene lookup returns CDR1 MNHEY and CDR2 SMNVEV (reference sequence). There are 17 residues in the CDR3. The V and J ends lost 5 bases and 6 bases, in that order; junction bases with no gene match: 10.

V usage is TRBV5-4 and J usage is TRBJ2-3, with D perhaps being TRBD1 or TRBD2 (5 bases each). CDR1 SGHNT and CDR2 YYREEE come from the germline V gene (reference sequence). This CDR3 contains 17 residues. V lost 0 bases to trimming and J lost 0 bases, with 14 bases between them. CDR3 nucleotides: TGTGCCAGCAGCTTGGGCTACCGGGGCTCTAGCACAGATACGCAGTATTTT. It specifies CASSLGYRGSSTDTQYF.

This chain connects TRBV27 to TRBJ2-3, with D perhaps matching TRBD2 (5 bases). Germline loops: CDR1 MNHEY, CDR2 SMNVEV (reference sequence). The CDR3 runs to 14 residues. V dropped 3 bases and J dropped 2 bases, with 9 bases sitting between them. The CDR3 region is CASSLRGNTDTQYF. DNA for the CDR3: TGTGCCAGCAGTTTGCGAGGGAACACAGATACGCAGTATTTT.

The chain has TRBV11-1 and TRBJ2-5, with D perhaps TRBD2 (5 bases). V lost 2 bases, J lost 5 bases, and 9 bases lay in between. Germline CDR1 and CDR2: SGHAT and FQDESV (reference sequence). The CDR3 covers 13 residues. CDR3 in DNA: TGTGCCAGCAGCTTATACGGGGTCGAGACCCAGTACTTC. Its protein is CASSLYGVETQYF. Full variable domain (missing parts from reference TRBV11-1 and TRBJ2-5): EAEVAQSPRYKITEKSQAVAFWCDPISGHATLYWYRQILGQGPELLVQFQDESVVDDSQLPKDRFSAERLKGVDSTLKIQPAELGDSAMYLCASSLYGVETQYFGPGTRLLVL.

J is TRBJ1-1 and V is TRBV5-4, with no clear D. Trimming stripped 9 bases from V and 0 bases from J, with 12 bases between. The CDR3 has 13 amino acids. The germline gives CDR1 SGHNT, CDR2 YYREEE (reference sequence). The chain's CDR3 is CATRRQMNTEAFF. The CDR3, as DNA: TGTGCCACCAGGCGACAAATGAACACTGAAGCTTTCTTT. Full variable domain (outside the CDR3, taken from reference TRBV5-4 and TRBJ1-1): ETGVTQSPTHLIKTRGQQVTLRCSSQSGHNTVSWYQQALGQGPQFIFQYYREEENGRGNFPPRFSGLQFPNYSSELNVNALELDDSALYLCATRRQMNTEAFFGQGTRLTVV.

DNA for the CDR3: TGCGCCAGCAGAACTCTAATCCAAGAGACCCAGTACTTC. Its translation is CASRTLIQETQYF. The rearrangement uses TRBV10-1 and TRBJ2-5; D not certain. Per the germline V gene, CDR1 is WNHNN and CDR2 is SYGVQD (reference sequence). The CDR3 runs to 13 residues. V lost 6 bases and J 1 base, leaving 9 bases between the germline ends.

The CDR3 region is CASSPGGFNRVNEQFF. The CDR3 DNA reads TGTGCCAGCAGCCCGGGGGGGTTCAACCGGGTCAATGAGCAGTTCTTC. The chain couples TRBV5-4 to TRBJ2-1; 8 nucleotides line up with TRBD2. The CDR3 contains 16 residues. V shed 4 bases, J shed 6 bases, and the junction held 12 bases outside the gene matches. CDR1 and CDR2 (germline): SGHNT, YYREEE (reference sequence).

This chain connects TRBV28 to TRBJ1-2; 7 nucleotides line up with TRBD1. The CDR3 sequence is 15 residues long. Germline assignment: CDR1 MDHEN and CDR2 SYDVKM. V lost 7 bases to trimming and J lost 6 bases; unmatched junction nucleotides: 14. Here the CDR3 reads CASIGGMTGWDGYTF. The CDR3 nucleotides read TGTGCCAGCATAGGAGGGATGACAGGGTGGGATGGCTACACCTTC.

The rearrangement uses TRBV4-2 and TRBJ1-3; D gene ambiguous. From germline, CDR1 is LGHNA and CDR2 YNFKEQ. V dropped 0 bases and J dropped 0 bases, with 9 bases sitting between them. The CDR3 has 16 residues. The CDR3 nucleotides read TGTGCCAGCAGCCAAGATTGGCGAACCTCTGGAAACACCATATATTTT. Translation: CASSQDWRTSGNTIYF.

This clone was counted a few times. The CDR3 DNA sequence: TGTGCCATCGCGTGGGAAGGGACCTCCTACAATGAGCAGTTCTTC. Amino acids: CAIAWEGTSYNEQFF. V and J are TRBV10-3 and TRBJ2-1, with D tentatively TRBD1 or TRBD2 (5 bases each). Germline CDR1 ENHRY, CDR2 SYGVKD. V shed 8 bases and J shed 0 bases, with 14 bases lying between them. The CDR3 runs to 15 residues.

This chain joins TRBV30 and TRBJ2-7; 8 nucleotides align to TRBD2. Germline V lookup: CDR1 GTSNPN, CDR2 SVGIG (reference sequence). CDR3 size: 11 residues. Trimming cost V 1 base and J 7 bases; bases outside gene matches: 0. CDR3: CAWSAGGEQYF. DNA of the CDR3: TGTGCCTGGAGTGCGGGGGGGGAGCAGTACTTC.

The V gene is TRBV7-3, the J gene TRBJ2-1, with a weak D call TRBD1 (6 bases). CDR3 length: 15 amino acids. Germline V gene sequence: CDR1 SGHTA, CDR2 FQGTGA. Trimming stripped 0 bases from V and 4 bases from J, with 10 bases between. In DNA, the CDR3 is TGTGCCAGCAGCTTAACGGACAGCCCTTACAATGAGCAGTTCTTC. This encodes CASSLTDSPYNEQFF.

The chain is built from TRBV30 and TRBJ2-3; D might be TRBD2 (6 bases). The CDR3 consists of 15 residues. V was clipped by 0 bases and J by 5 bases, with 15 bases between them. Germline CDR1 is GTSNPN and CDR2 is SVGIG (reference sequence). The CDR3 nucleotides read TGTGCCTGGAGTGTAGAGCCTAGCGAAGGAGATACGCAGTATTTT. Translating it yields CAWSVEPSEGDTQYF.